The 26 T cell receptor beta chains below come from one sample, sequenced in a study of blood T cell repertoires in COVID-19. Sequencing used immunoSEQ multiplex PCR; TCRdb keeps in-frame clones, though not all of them. The sample has about 120,000 clones, about 83% seen once. The specimen was peripheral blood. The receptor source for this set is a man of 80 years or more with active or convalescent COVID-19.

This sequence joins TRBV7-3 and TRBJ2-3, with 9 nucleotides matching TRBD2. This CDR3 has 14 amino acids. Germline loops: CDR1 SGHTA, CDR2 FQGTGA. V trimming: 2 bases; J trimming: 6 bases; junction bases outside the gene matches: 3. The CDR3 loop reads CASSLLAGRDTQYF. The CDR3 DNA is TGTGCCAGCAGCTTACTAGCGGGGCGGGATACGCAGTATTTT.

The chain recombines TRBV19 with TRBJ2-1, with 13 bases aligning to TRBD2. The CDR3 extends over 15 amino acids. V dropped 6 bases and J dropped 8; count of bases not matched to a gene: 7. Germline CDR1 and CDR2: LNHDA and SQIVND (reference sequence). The CDR3 DNA reads as TGTGCCAGTAGCCGAACTAGCGGGGGGGCAGATGAGCAGTTCTTC. It codes for CASSRTSGGADEQFF.

This clone was counted a single time. The V call is TRBV20-1, the J call TRBJ2-1; the match to TRBD2 covers 11 bases. Germline CDR1 and CDR2: DFQATT and SNEGSKA (reference sequence). CDR3 length equals 15 residues. Trimming took 3 bases from V and 3 from J; bases not matched to a gene: 4. DNA for the CDR3: TGCAGTGCTAGTGCTAGCGGGGGGCGCTACAATGAGCAGTTCTTC. It yields the protein CSASASGGRYNEQFF.

CDR3 protein: CASSLSGTGPETQYF. Written as DNA, the CDR3 is TGTGCCAGCAGCTTGTCCGGGACAGGGCCAGAGACCCAGTACTTC. The rearrangement uses TRBV7-6 and TRBJ2-5, with 9 nucleotides matching TRBD1. The CDR3 extends over 15 amino acids. V trimming: 3 bases; J trimming: 4 bases; junction bases outside the gene matches: 6. The germline V gene encodes CDR1 SGHVS and CDR2 FNYEAQ.

The V and J genes are TRBV2 and TRBJ2-7, with 10 bases aligning to TRBD1. There are 14 residues in the CDR3. Unmatched junction bases numbered 5, after V lost 7 bases and J lost 2 bases. The germline V gene encodes CDR1 SNHLY and CDR2 FYNNEI. This CDR3 reads CASNTGTGAYEQYF. The CDR3 bases are TGTGCCAGCAATACCGGGACAGGGGCCTACGAGCAGTACTTC.

The genes are TRBV28 and TRBJ1-5; no clear D gene. Trimming removed 3 bases at V and 9 bases at J, with 12 bases between. The germline V gene encodes CDR1 MDHEN and CDR2 SYDVKM. The CDR3 has 13 amino acids. The CDR3 loop is CASSFAGKRPQHF. The CDR3 DNA sequence: TGTGCCAGCAGTTTTGCGGGGAAGCGGCCCCAGCATTTT.

For the CDR3, the DNA is TGTGCCAGCAGCTTGATAGAGGACAGGGGGGCCCAGTACTTC. Translation: CASSLIEDRGAQYF. The gene calls are TRBV5-4 and TRBJ2-5; 10 nucleotides line up with TRBD1. This CDR3 is built from 14 residues. V was clipped by 1 base and J by 9 bases; unmatched bases: 6. CDR1 and CDR2 (germline): SGHNT, YYREEE (reference sequence).

The V call is TRBV7-2, the J call TRBJ2-5; D uncertain. In germline, CDR1 is SGHTA, CDR2 FQGNSA. CDR3 length: 13 amino acids. V was trimmed by 5 bases and J by 9 bases, leaving 16 bases between them. CDR3 sequence reads: CASSPTPTMAQYF. CDR3 nucleotide sequence: TGTGCCAGCAGCCCTACCCCCACGATGGCCCAGTACTTC.

The chain couples TRBV7-3 to TRBJ2-3, with a tentative D call TRBD2 (5 bases). V gave up 5 bases and J gave up 1 base, with 13 bases separating them. The CDR3 is 15 residues long. Germline V gene data show CDR1 as SGHTA and CDR2 as FQGTGA. CDR3 region: CASSNPSGGTDTQYF. CDR3 in DNA: TGTGCCAGCAGCAACCCCAGCGGAGGCACAGATACGCAGTATTTT.

V and J are TRBV7-9 and TRBJ2-7, with D unclear. CDR3 size: 13 residues. V was clipped by 2 bases and J by 0 bases, with 5 bases between them. CDR1 is SEHNR and CDR2 is FQNEAQ in the germline V gene (reference sequence). CDR3 in amino acids: CASSLTHSYEQYF. Written as DNA, the CDR3 is TGTGCCAGCAGCTTAACACACTCCTACGAGCAGTACTTC.

The rearrangement joins TRBV19 to TRBJ1-2, with D maybe TRBD1 (5 bases). Germline CDR1 and CDR2: LNHDA and SQIVND (reference sequence). V was cut by 3 bases and J by 4 bases, with 9 bases left in between. CDR3 size: 13 residues. The CDR3 nucleotides read TGTGCCAGTAGTATCGGCGGGGCCTATGGCTACACCTTC. It codes for CASSIGGAYGYTF. Supplemented by reference TRBV19 and TRBJ1-2, the full variable domain reads DGGITQSPKYLFRKEGQNVTLSCEQNLNHDAMYWYRQDPGQGLRLIYYSQIVNDFQKGDIAEGYSVSREKKESFPLTVTSAQKNPTAFYLCASSIGGAYGYTFGSGTRLTVV.

J is TRBJ1-1 and V is TRBV15; D is unclear. V gave up 5 bases and J gave up 1 base, with 14 bases separating them. Germline CDR1 is LNHNV and CDR2 is YYDKDF (reference sequence). This CDR3 spans 15 amino acids. The CDR3 region has the DNA TGTGCCACCAGCCCCCCCCCTCAGGCGAACACTGAAGCTTTCTTT. Translating gives CATSPPPQANTEAFF.

The V call is TRBV7-2, the J call TRBJ1-2; 7 bases align to TRBD1. CDR1 SGHTA and CDR2 FQGNSA come from the germline V gene. The CDR3 is 14 amino acids. V lost 0 bases, J lost 7 bases, and 5 bases stayed unmatched. CDR3 sequence reads: CASSLAGGDFGYTF. The CDR3 nucleotides are TGTGCCAGCAGCTTAGCAGGGGGCGATTTTGGCTACACCTTC. Using reference TRBV7-2 and TRBJ1-2 for the parts outside the CDR3, the full variable domain is GAGVSQSPSNKVTEKGKDVELRCDPISGHTALYWYRQSLGQGLEFLIYFQGNSAPDKSGLPSDRFSAERTGGSVSTLTIQRTQQEDSAVYLCASSLAGGDFGYTFGSGTRLTVV.

This chain connects TRBV27 to TRBJ1-5; possibly TRBD1 for D (5 bases). V was shortened by 6 bases and J by 10 bases, with 13 bases between the two germline ends. Germline V gene lookup returns CDR1 MNHEY and CDR2 SMNVEV (reference sequence). The CDR3 is 12 residues long. CDR3 region: CASSGGTGPQHF. DNA for the CDR3: TGTGCCAGCAGCGGGGGGACGGGACCCCAGCATTTT.

The chain is built from TRBV7-9 and TRBJ1-5; D uncertain. Germline V lookup: CDR1 SEHNR, CDR2 FQNEAQ (reference sequence). V lost 3 bases, J lost 9 bases, and 12 bases lay in between. This CDR3 comprises 13 residues. CDR3 protein: CASSLGESGPQHF. The DNA for the CDR3 is TGTGCCAGCAGCTTGGGCGAAAGTGGGCCCCAGCATTTT. Based on the CDR3 plus reference TRBV7-9 and TRBJ1-5, the full variable domain is DTGVSQNPRHKITKRGQNVTFRCDPISEHNRLYWYRQTLGQGPEFLTYFQNEAQLEKSRLLSDRFSAERPKGSFSTLEIQRTEQGDSAMYLCASSLGESGPQHFGDGTRLSIL.

A few counts support this clone. This chain connects TRBV5-4 to TRBJ2-5; D is undetermined. CDR3 length: 14 residues. Trimming removed 0 bases at V and 4 bases at J, with 10 bases between. CDR1 is SGHNT and CDR2 is YYREEE in the germline V gene (reference sequence). The DNA for the CDR3 is TGTGCCAGCAGCTTGGGCAGCGTGGGAGAGACCCAGTACTTC. Translated, it gives CASSLGSVGETQYF.

This clone was detected only a few times. V gene TRBV19 combines with J gene TRBJ2-2; D is ambiguous. Germline CDR1 reads LNHDA; CDR2 reads SQIVND (reference sequence). This CDR3 is 14 amino acids long. Trimming left V 3 bases short and J 4 bases short, with 9 bases between. The CDR3: CASSIPTGTGELFF. The CDR3 DNA sequence: TGTGCCAGTAGTATCCCCACGGGCACCGGGGAGCTGTTTTTT.

The rearrangement joins TRBV30 to TRBJ2-4; 9 bases are a match to TRBD1. With 3 bases clipped from V and 5 bases from J, the junction kept 2 bases outside the gene matches. The germline CDR1 and CDR2 sequences are GTSNPN and SVGIG (reference sequence). The CDR3 is made up of 13 amino acids. The CDR3, as DNA: TGTGCCTGGAGGAGGACAGGGGAAAACATTCAGTACTTC. Its protein product is CAWRRTGENIQYF.

The chain recombines TRBV7-8 with TRBJ2-1; 8 bases are shared with TRBD1. J lost 3 bases, V lost 4 bases, and 8 bases had no gene match. The CDR3 loop spans 16 amino acids. The germline CDR1 and CDR2 sequences are SGHVS and FQNEAQ. CDR3 bases: TGTGCCAGCAGCTCACCCCAGGGGGCGGTCTACAATGAGCAGTTCTTC. Translated: CASSSPQGAVYNEQFF.

The gene calls are TRBV28 and TRBJ1-5; 8 bases match TRBD1. The length of the CDR3 is 12 residues. Trimming at V came to 6 bases and at J to 5 bases, leaving 0 bases not matched to a gene. Germline CDR1 and CDR2: MDHEN and SYDVKM. CDR3 DNA sequence: TGTGCCAGCAGGACAGGGGATCAGCCCCAGCATTTT. Translation: CASRTGDQPQHF.

This clone came up a few times. The chain links TRBV7-9 to TRBJ1-1; no reliable D call. The CDR3 consists of 13 residues. Deletions cut 7 bases from V and 2 bases from J, with 11 bases between. CDR1 is SEHNR and CDR2 is FQNEAQ in the germline V gene (reference sequence). CDR3 in amino acids: CASTPQVNTEAFF. For the CDR3, the DNA is TGTGCCAGCACCCCCCAGGTTAACACTGAAGCTTTCTTT.

V is TRBV9 and J is TRBJ1-2; D unresolved. Trimming took off 0 bases at V and 8 bases at J, with 8 bases between the two ends. This CDR3 has 12 residues. Germline CDR1 is SGDLS and CDR2 is YYNGEE. The CDR3 DNA sequence: TGTGCCAGCAGCGTAGTAGGAGGGGGCTACACCTTC. Its protein product is CASSVVGGGYTF.

The chain uses TRBV24-1 and TRBJ1-5, with 10 bases that match TRBD1. This CDR3 is built from 14 residues. CDR1 is KGHDR and CDR2 is SFDVKD in the germline V gene. The V and J ends lost 3 bases and 6 bases, in that order; junction bases with no gene match: 1. The DNA for the CDR3 is TGTGCCACCAGTGATGGGACAGGGGCTCAGCCCCAGCATTTT. This gives the protein CATSDGTGAQPQHF.

The gene calls are TRBV5-4 and TRBJ2-1, with D possibly being TRBD1 (5 bases). CDR1 is SGHNT and CDR2 is YYREEE in the germline V gene (reference sequence). This CDR3 contains 15 residues. Trimming cost V 7 bases and J 3 bases, with 17 bases left between them. CDR3 protein: CASEYPGQGYNEQFF. CDR3 DNA: TGTGCCAGCGAGTATCCTGGGCAGGGCTACAATGAGCAGTTCTTC.

The chain recombines TRBV7-2 with TRBJ1-1, with D possibly TRBD1 on 6 matching bases. With 5 bases removed from V and 4 bases from J, the gap between germline ends came to 20 bases. Germline values: CDR1 SGHTA, CDR2 FQGNSA. This CDR3 is 16 amino acids long. In DNA, the CDR3 is TGTGCCAGCAGCGCCCAAGCGGGGGCGGCTGGCACTGAAGCTTTCTTT. It is translated as CASSAQAGAAGTEAFF.

V and J are TRBV18 and TRBJ2-5; 7 nucleotides align to TRBD1. The V gene end was trimmed by 0 bases and the J gene end by 3 bases; junction bases not matched to a gene: 1. The CDR3 has 14 residues. Germline V gene sequence: CDR1 KGHSH, CDR2 LQKENI. The CDR3 loop is CASSPPGQKETQYF. In nucleotides, the CDR3 is TGTGCCAGCTCACCACCGGGACAGAAAGAGACCCAGTACTTC.